What follows describes a single T cell receptor (beta chain). What it binds is not known. The entry originates in a study of cytomegalovirus exposure and HLA in healthy donors. Study results and caveats: Analysis performed later showed TCR beta chains linked to HLA being more clonally expanded than equally common others.

CDR3 size: 13 residues. CDR1 SGHDN and CDR2 FVKESK come from the germline V gene. Trimming cost V 3 bases and J 8 bases; bases outside gene matches: 6. PCR used 60 Vbeta primers and 13 Jbeta primers. Sequencing used immunoSEQ multiplex PCR; TCRdb keeps in-frame clones, though not all of them. The data contain roughly 80,000 clones, around four fifths of them singletons. J is TRBJ1-1 and V is TRBV14; 7 bases fit TRBD1. Sequenced input: PBMCs. The source is a woman between 45 and 60 years old in good health and CMV-seropositive. The CDR3 protein is CASSQMGQTEAFF. The CDR3 nucleotides are TGTGCCAGCAGCCAGATGGGACAGACAGAAGCTTTCTTT.